The 21 T cell receptor beta chains presented below share a single source sample, sequenced in a study of cytomegalovirus exposure and HLA in healthy donors. PCR was performed using 60 Vbeta and 13 Jbeta primers. The data were produced by immunoSEQ multiplex PCR, yet TCRdb's version contains in-frame clones alone and is incomplete. Of some 120,000 clones in the sample, about 80% were seen once. Sequencing was done on a sample of PBMCs. The receptor set was obtained from a woman between 18 and 29 years old in good health and CMV-seropositive.

The rearrangement joins TRBV2 to TRBJ1-2; 8 bases align to TRBD1. Germline CDR1 reads SNHLY; CDR2 reads FYNNEI. The trim removed 6 bases at V and 7 bases at J, leaving 7 bases unmatched. This CDR3 has 13 amino acids. CDR3 DNA sequence: TGTGCCAGCAGCGGACAGGGATGGGGTGGCTACACCTTC. Encoded protein: CASSGQGWGGYTF. Based on the CDR3 plus reference TRBV2 and TRBJ1-2, the full variable domain is EPEVTQTPSHQVTQMGQEVILRCVPISNHLYFYWYRQILGQKVEFLVSFYNNEISEKSEIFDDQFSVERPDGSNFTLKIRSTKLEDSAMYFCASSGQGWGGYTFGSGTRLTVV.

In this sample, this clone turned up once. The rearrangement uses TRBV7-3 and TRBJ2-3; 9 bases fit TRBD2. Germline-derived CDR1 and CDR2 are SGHTA and FQGTGA. V shed 2 bases, J shed 6 bases, and the junction held 3 bases outside the gene matches. The CDR3 consists of 14 residues. CDR3 loop: CASSLAGGTDTQYF. The CDR3 DNA is TGTGCCAGCAGCTTAGCGGGAGGGACGGATACGCAGTATTTT.

This rearrangement joins TRBV14 to TRBJ2-3, with TRBD1 matching 11 bases. The CDR3 totals 16 residues. Germline CDR1 and CDR2: SGHDN and FVKESK. V trimming: 4 bases; J trimming: 4 bases; junction bases outside the gene matches: 7. CDR3 DNA sequence: TGTGCCAGCAGCCCCTGGTGGGGACAGGGGGCAGATACGCAGTATTTT. Translation gives CASSPWWGQGADTQYF.

The V call is TRBV4-1, the J call TRBJ2-2; D might be TRBD2 (6 bases). The CDR3 runs 15 residues. CDR1 is MGHRA and CDR2 is YSYEKL in the germline V gene. Trimming took 4 bases from V and 6 from J, leaving 15 bases between them. CDR3 bases: TGCGCCAGCAGCCCTGGGACTTCCCCTGCCGGGGAGCTGTTTTTT. Residues: CASSPGTSPAGELFF.

The chain is built from TRBV9 and TRBJ2-7; a possible D gene is TRBD2 (6 bases). Germline CDR1 and CDR2: SGDLS and YYNGEE. The CDR3 is 14 amino acids. Trimming cost V 2 bases and J 0 bases, with 9 bases left between them. The CDR3 nucleotides read TGTGCCAGCAGCGTTAGCGGTCCCTCCTACGAGCAGTACTTC. As protein: CASSVSGPSYEQYF.

The chain carries TRBV6-6 and TRBJ2-3; 8 bases match TRBD1. J gave up 3 bases and V 2 bases, and 7 bases lay outside the gene matches. The CDR3 runs 16 residues. Germline V lookup: CDR1 MNHNY, CDR2 SVGAGI (reference sequence). Here the CDR3 DNA reads TGTGCCAGCAGTTACGATCCAGGGGGCGCAACAGATACGCAGTATTTT. This sequence encodes CASSYDPGGATDTQYF.

V usage is TRBV7-9 and J usage is TRBJ1-3; D remains unclear. The length of the CDR3 is 14 residues. Per germline, CDR1 SEHNR and CDR2 FQNEAQ (reference sequence). V was shortened by 5 bases and J by 1 base, with 9 bases between the two germline ends. In DNA, the CDR3 is TGTGCCAGCAGCCTAAGCGTATCTGGAAACACCATATATTTT. Translating gives CASSLSVSGNTIYF.

The chain recombines TRBV13 with TRBJ1-1, with 8 bases aligning to TRBD1. Germline loops: CDR1 PRHDT, CDR2 FYEKMQ (reference sequence). J gave up 1 base and V 4 bases, and 5 bases lay outside the gene matches. The CDR3 contains 15 residues. The DNA for the CDR3 is TGTGCCAGCAGCTGGGGGACAGGCCCGAACACTGAAGCTTTCTTT. It yields the protein CASSWGTGPNTEAFF.

The chain carries TRBV19 and TRBJ2-1, with 11 positions matching TRBD1. Germline V gene sequence: CDR1 LNHDA, CDR2 SQIVND (reference sequence). The CDR3 sequence is 15 residues long. J was trimmed by 11 bases and V by 5 bases; bases with no gene match: 11. CDR3 sequence: CASSAPDRGQSQQFF. The CDR3, as DNA: TGTGCCAGTAGTGCCCCGGACAGGGGGCAATCTCAGCAGTTCTTC.

This clone has a single count. This chain links TRBV6-5 with TRBJ1-2; possibly TRBD1 for D (6 bases). CDR3 size: 14 residues. The germline V gene encodes CDR1 MNHEY and CDR2 SVGAGI. With 0 bases removed from V and 4 bases from J, the gap between germline ends came to 9 bases. The DNA for the CDR3 is TGTGCCAGCAGTTACTCGACAGGACCCTATGGCTACACCTTC. This sequence encodes CASSYSTGPYGYTF.

The chain combines TRBV12-5 with TRBJ1-5, with D hard to call. V was pared by 6 bases and J by 3 bases, with 3 bases between. Looked up from germline, CDR1 is LGHNT and CDR2 is FRNRAP. The CDR3 spans 11 residues. The CDR3, as DNA: TGTGCTAGTGGCTACAATCAGCCCCAGCATTTT. The encoded protein is CASGYNQPQHF. Complete variable domain (other parts from reference TRBV12-5 and TRBJ1-5): DARVTQTPRHKVTEMGQEVTMRCQPILGHNTVFWYRQTMMQGLELLAYFRNRAPLDDSGMPKDRFSAEMPDATLATLKIQPSEPRDSAVYFCASGYNQPQHFGDGTRLSIL.

This clone was found once. The genes are TRBV25-1 and TRBJ1-2; the D gene is possibly TRBD1 (5 bases). The germline gives CDR1 MGHDK, CDR2 SYGVNS. The V end lost 0 bases, the J end lost 7 bases, and 9 bases lay between the germline ends. This CDR3 is built from 13 residues. CDR3 residues: CASSEYRGGGYTF. In nucleotides, the CDR3 is TGTGCCAGCAGTGAATATCGGGGGGGTGGCTACACCTTC.

The genes are TRBV30 and TRBJ1-2, with TRBD1 matching 7 bases. The CDR3 covers 12 residues. Trimming at V came to 8 bases and at J to 4 bases, leaving 7 bases not matched to a gene. Germline-derived CDR1 and CDR2 are GTSNPN and SVGIG (reference sequence). The CDR3 nucleotides read TGTGCCGGGGACCGGGACAGCTATGGCTACACCTTC. This sequence encodes CAGDRDSYGYTF.

The chain employs TRBV9 and TRBJ2-1; TRBD1 agrees at 10 bases. V dropped 7 bases and J dropped 6; count of bases not matched to a gene: 7. Germline assignment: CDR1 SGDLS and CDR2 YYNGEE. The CDR3 spans 14 residues. CDR3 nucleotides: TGTGCCAGCGGCCGGGACAGGGGTATCAATGAGCAGTTCTTC. It codes for CASGRDRGINEQFF.

This clone was picked up one time. The J gene is TRBJ2-5, the V gene TRBV11-3; 8 bases are a match to TRBD1. Germline CDR1 SGHNT, CDR2 YENEEA. The CDR3 has 15 amino acids. Losses at the gene ends were 3 bases for V and 11 bases for J; bases not matched to a gene: 14. The CDR3 reads CASSLISTGTGEQYF. CDR3 in DNA: TGTGCCAGCAGCTTGATCTCTACCGGGACAGGAGAACAGTACTTC.

The chain couples TRBV7-9 to TRBJ2-3; D gene ambiguous. Germline assignment: CDR1 SEHNR and CDR2 FQNEAQ (reference sequence). The V and J ends lost 5 bases and 2 bases respectively, with 8 bases between them. The CDR3 is 13 residues long. CDR3 region: CASSPSFTDTQYF. CDR3 DNA: TGTGCCAGCAGCCCTAGTTTCACAGATACGCAGTATTTT. Using reference TRBV7-9 and TRBJ2-3 for the parts outside the CDR3, the full variable domain is DTGVSQNPRHKITKRGQNVTFRCDPISEHNRLYWYRQTLGQGPEFLTYFQNEAQLEKSRLLSDRFSAERPKGSFSTLEIQRTEQGDSAMYLCASSPSFTDTQYFGPGTRLTVL.

This clone was found a few times. The rearrangement links TRBV29-1 to TRBJ1-1, with a tentative D call TRBD1 (6 bases). Germline values: CDR1 SQVTM, CDR2 ANQGSEA. V was shortened by 0 bases and J by 7 bases, with 15 bases between the two germline ends. CDR3 size: 14 residues. CDR3 in amino acids: CSVEDAGGGNEAFF. The CDR3 nucleotides read TGCAGCGTTGAAGATGCGGGGGGCGGGAATGAAGCTTTCTTT.

This clone was observed once. This CDR3 is also generated by other DNA sequences in the sample. This chain connects TRBV30 to TRBJ2-7; TRBD1 agrees at 10 bases. The V gene's germline CDR1 is GTSNPN and CDR2 SVGIG (reference sequence). V shed 1 base and J 3 bases; nucleotides not matched to a gene: 0. This CDR3 comprises 13 residues. The CDR3 DNA sequence: TGTGCCTGGAGTGGGACAGGGGGCTACGAGCAGTACTTC. It codes for CAWSGTGGYEQYF.

The chain recombines TRBV30 with TRBJ1-2, with D perhaps TRBD1 (5 bases). The length of the CDR3 is 13 residues. Deletions cut 2 bases from V and 7 bases from J, with 14 bases between. Germline V CDR1 and CDR2: GTSNPN, SVGIG (reference sequence). The CDR3 DNA reads TGTGCCTGGAGTAGGAGGGGAATGGGTGGCTACACCTTC. Protein sequence: CAWSRRGMGGYTF. Based on the CDR3 plus reference TRBV30 and TRBJ1-2, the full variable domain is SQTIHQWPATLVQPVGSPLSLECTVEGTSNPNLYWYRQAAGRGLQLLFYSVGIGQISSEVPQNLSASRPQDRQFILSSKKLLLSDSGFYLCAWSRRGMGGYTFGSGTRLTVV.

The genes are TRBV2 and TRBJ2-7; TRBD2 matches at 10 bases. Looked up from germline, CDR1 is SNHLY and CDR2 is FYNNEI. The junction had 12 bases not matched to a gene; V was cut back by 9 bases and J by 7 bases. This CDR3 has 14 residues. The CDR3 nucleotides are TGTGCCAGTACTTGGCTAGCGGGAGCAGGGGAGCAGTACTTC. It translates to CASTWLAGAGEQYF.

The chain carries TRBV4-2 and TRBJ2-5; 9 nucleotides agree with TRBD2. Germline V CDR1 and CDR2: LGHNA, YNFKEQ. The length of the CDR3 is 18 residues. V trimming: 0 bases; J trimming: 5 bases; junction bases outside the gene matches: 13. The CDR3 sequence: CASSQDGVAGAVSETQYF. The CDR3 DNA sequence: TGTGCCAGCAGCCAAGATGGAGTAGCGGGAGCTGTGAGTGAGACCCAGTACTTC.